The 17 T cell receptor beta chains below all came from one sample that was sequenced in a study of T cells expressing NK-cell markers (dated by TCRdb to the early 2020s). Preparation of the library involved 5' RACE. Data came from an Illumina HiSeq 2000. Reprocessed by TCRdb, the reads give a single entry per CDR3 protein sequence, without DNA. The table for this sample records about 160,000 distinct CDR3 sequences. The biggest ten clones account for roughly a fifth of the sample. Sequencing was performed on blood T cells: a sorted CD56 or NKG2C T cell subset, CD4+ or CD8+ T cells, or bulk PBMC T cells (not recorded which). These receptors were collected from a man between 18 and 69 years old in good health.

The chain links TRBV5-1 to TRBJ2-2. There are 14 residues in the CDR3. Germline CDR1 and CDR2: SGHRS and YFSETQ. CDR3 loop: CASSLQLNTGELFF.

This chain links TRBV7-4 with TRBJ1-2; TCRdb returns TRBD1, unconfirmable since there is no DNA. Germline loops: CDR1 SGHVT, CDR2 SQSDAQ. The CDR3 contains 14 residues. This CDR3 is CASTNRGQDYGYTF.

CDR3: CASSDGTATGELFF. V and J are TRBV6-4 and TRBJ2-2; TCRdb calls TRBD2, which cannot be checked without DNA. CDR3 size: 14 residues. The germline CDR1 and CDR2 sequences are MRHNA and SNTAGT.

The chain combines TRBV7-8 with TRBJ1-6. This CDR3 has 16 residues. Germline CDR1 and CDR2: SGHVS and FQNEAQ. CDR3 sequence reads: CASSLQHVTYNSPLHF.

V is TRBV7-9 and J is TRBJ2-7; TCRdb designates TRBD1, a call that cannot be tested without DNA. CDR1 is SEHNR, CDR2 FQNEAQ, per germline (reference sequence). CDR3 length: 12 residues. The CDR3 region is CASSLGTAEQYF.

CDR3 loop: CSACDRAGKETQYF. V usage is TRBV20-1 and J usage is TRBJ2-5. The CDR3 extends over 14 amino acids. The germline CDR1 and CDR2 sequences are DFQATT and SNEGSKA (reference sequence).

The gene calls are TRBV27 and TRBJ2-1; as DNA is missing, the TRBD1 call by TCRdb cannot be tested. Germline assignment: CDR1 MNHEY and CDR2 SMNVEV (reference sequence). This CDR3 has 12 amino acids. Here the CDR3 reads CASSRAYNEQFF.

The rearrangement joins TRBV24-1 to TRBJ2-1. The length of the CDR3 is 16 residues. CDR1 is KGHDR and CDR2 is SFDVKD in the germline V gene. The CDR3 protein is CATSAASGSSYNEQFF.

V usage is TRBV10-3 and J usage is TRBJ2-7; the D gene TCRdb calls, TRBD2, cannot be checked with no DNA. Per germline, CDR1 ENHRY and CDR2 SYGVKD. This CDR3 region has 20 residues. CDR3 loop: CAISESGLAGGLPTSYEQYF.

This chain uses TRBV12-3 or TRBV12-4 with TRBJ1-2; TCRdb lists TRBD1, though no DNA is available to test this call. The CDR3 extends over 15 amino acids. This CDR3 reads CASSSSDTSGYGYTF.

The CDR3 loop is CASSSGGGPTLGDKYEETQYF. The genes are TRBV11-1 and TRBJ2-5; the TRBD1 assignment by TCRdb is unverifiable without DNA. The CDR3 is 21 residues long. CDR1 is SGHAT, CDR2 FQDESV, per germline (reference sequence).

The gene calls are TRBV20-1 and TRBJ2-4. The CDR3 length is 13 residues. Germline lookup yields CDR1 DFQATT and CDR2 SNEGSKA (reference sequence). The CDR3 sequence: CSARVLAKNIQYF.

The CDR3 loop is CASSSMEDSPNQPQHF. The gene calls are TRBV7-9 and TRBJ1-5; TCRdb selects TRBD1, and the lack of DNA leaves this call unchecked. Germline V lookup: CDR1 SEHNR, CDR2 FQNEAQ (reference sequence). The CDR3 totals 16 residues.

The chain carries TRBV4-2 and TRBJ2-7; absent DNA, TCRdb's TRBD1 call cannot be checked. In germline, CDR1 is LGHNA, CDR2 YNFKEQ. There are 17 residues in the CDR3. The CDR3 is CASSQGVVRKGNDEQYF.

The V and J genes are TRBV28 and TRBJ2-3; no DNA is available, so the TRBD2 call from TCRdb remains unchecked. Germline CDR1 and CDR2: MDHEN and SYDVKM. The CDR3 has 15 amino acids. The CDR3 loop reads CASSITGGATDTQYF.

The J gene is TRBJ2-7, the V gene TRBV6-1; TCRdb calls TRBD1, which cannot be checked without DNA. The germline CDR1 and CDR2 sequences are MNHNS and SASEGT. The CDR3 covers 15 residues. CDR3 protein: CASSEARGSPYEQYF.

The chain joins TRBV5-1 to TRBJ1-3. Germline CDR1 and CDR2: SGHRS and YFSETQ. The CDR3 loop spans 21 amino acids. The CDR3 protein is CASSPEVLRGPNLHSGNTIYF.